This T cell receptor (delta chain) was found in a study of gamma-delta chains in newborns, infants, children. Study at large: Polyclonal expansion of innate γδ T cells after birth follows microbial exposure.

CDR3 length: 15 amino acids. V gave up 3 bases and J gave up 6 bases; unmatched junction bases: 3. Germline lookup yields CDR1 GEAIGNYY and CDR2 EKD. This clone is labeled as medium-sized. Other DNA sequences in the same sample also yield this CDR3. TCRdb re-called clones from the reads using CATT. The sample has 5,500 to 6,500 delta-chain clones; roughly 0.41% are singletons. Sequenced: blood. The chain has TRDV2 and TRDJ2; 13 bases agree with TRDD3. This receptor was obtained from a child who was a newborn, infant or young child, either healthy, febrile or measles-vaccinated (not recorded which). The CDR3 here is CACDLLGDTSAQLFF. The CDR3 DNA reads as TGTGCCTGTGACCTACTGGGGGATACGTCAGCACAACTCTTCTTT.